Each of the 17 T cell receptor beta chains below was sequenced from the same sample in a study of cytomegalovirus exposure and HLA in healthy donors (dated 2017 in TCRdb). Library prep was done by the immunoSEQ multiplex PCR assay. Imported from immuneACCESS, the table was reduced by TCRdb to in-frame sequences with V and J called. These copies leave out some clones; in studies compared against another copy, an unresolved V gene accounts for under half, and the cause of the remainder is not known. For this sample there are about 130,000 clones; around 93% appear just once. Over 1.5% of the sample is held by the ten biggest clonotypes. Sequencing input: PBMCs. The origin of the receptors is a man between 18 and 35 years old in good health and CMV-seropositive.

The J gene is TRBJ2-2, the V gene TRBV6-5, with D perhaps matching TRBD2 (7 bases). Germline V CDR1 and CDR2: MNHEY, SVGAGI. V was cut by 6 bases and J by 1 base, with 9 bases left in between. The length of the CDR3 is 14 residues. The CDR3 loop reads CASRGGGNTGELFF. Here the CDR3 DNA reads TGTGCCAGCAGGGGAGGGGGGAACACCGGGGAGCTGTTTTTT.

The V and J genes are TRBV11-1 and TRBJ2-4; TRBD2 matches at 11 bases. The V segment lost 5 bases and the J segment 1 base; nucleotides outside the gene matches: 4. CDR1 SGHAT and CDR2 FQDESV come from the germline V gene (reference sequence). This CDR3 has 16 residues. CDR3 in amino acids: CASSKLAGVAKNIQYF. DNA for the CDR3: TGTGCCAGCAGCAAACTAGCGGGAGTTGCCAAAAACATTCAGTACTTC. Combining the CDR3 with reference TRBV11-1 and TRBJ2-4 gives the whole variable domain EAEVAQSPRYKITEKSQAVAFWCDPISGHATLYWYRQILGQGPELLVQFQDESVVDDSQLPKDRFSAERLKGVDSTLKIQPAELGDSAMYLCASSKLAGVAKNIQYFGAGTRLSVL.

The V gene is TRBV5-1, the J gene TRBJ2-5; D is unclear. The CDR3 spans 16 residues. CDR1 and CDR2 from the germline V gene are SGHRS and YFSETQ. Between the trimmed V and J ends, which lost 0 bases and 4 bases, there was a span of 16 bases. CDR3 sequence (DNA): TGCGCCAGCAGCTTGGGGGTAGCCGCCCTAGGAGAGACCCAGTACTTC. This translates into CASSLGVAALGETQYF.

The chain is built from TRBV5-1 and TRBJ2-2; 7 bases match TRBD2. The V segment lost 6 bases and the J segment 2 bases; nucleotides outside the gene matches: 7. Germline V CDR1 and CDR2: SGHRS, YFSETQ. The CDR3 totals 15 residues. The CDR3 nucleotides are TGCGCCAGCAACGAGCGGGATGACAACACCGGGGAGCTGTTTTTT. Translated: CASNERDDNTGELFF.

The chain joins TRBV11-3 to TRBJ2-5, with 12 bases that match TRBD2. From germline, CDR1 is SGHNT and CDR2 YENEEA. With V trimmed by 3 bases and J by 6 bases, 11 bases remained unmatched. This CDR3 is 17 amino acids long. The CDR3 loop reads CASSLRTSGTELQTQYF. In DNA form, the CDR3 reads TGTGCCAGCAGCTTGCGGACTAGCGGGACGGAGCTGCAGACCCAGTACTTC.

This clone was found once. This sequence joins TRBV11-2 and TRBJ1-1; no reliable D call. The V end was cut by 3 bases, the J end by 4 bases, with 9 bases between. This CDR3 is 13 amino acids long. Germline assignment: CDR1 SGHAT and CDR2 FQNNGV. The CDR3 DNA sequence: TGTGCCAGCAGCTTTCCAGGCATCACTGAAGCTTTCTTT. Translating it yields CASSFPGITEAFF. The variable domain in full, with the rest retrieved from reference TRBV11-2 and TRBJ1-1, is EAGVAQSPRYKIIEKRQSVAFWCNPISGHATLYWYQQILGQGPKLLIQFQNNGVVDDSQLPKDRFSAERLKGVDSTLKIQPAKLEDSAVYLCASSFPGITEAFFGQGTRLTVV.

This chain links TRBV6-4 with TRBJ2-1; maybe TRBD2 (6 bases). The ends were cut back, 6 bases at V and 7 bases at J, with 19 bases in the middle. Germline V gives CDR1 MRHNA, CDR2 SNTAGT. The CDR3 loop spans 15 amino acids. The CDR3 DNA is TGTGCCAGCAGCCCCCGGCAGGGAGGAAAGAATGAGCAGTTCTTC. Amino acids: CASSPRQGGKNEQFF.

V is TRBV10-3 and J is TRBJ2-7, with 10 positions matching TRBD2. Germline V gene data show CDR1 as ENHRY and CDR2 as SYGVKD. The CDR3 sequence is 16 residues long. The V segment lost 3 bases and the J segment 2 bases; nucleotides outside the gene matches: 7. CDR3 bases: TGTGCCATCAGTGACCAGGGGACTAGCGTCGCCTACGAGCAGTACTTC. Amino acid sequence: CAISDQGTSVAYEQYF.

The chain recombines TRBV18 with TRBJ2-7; tentative D call: TRBD1 (5 bases). This CDR3 has 13 amino acids. Trimming removed 3 bases from V and 6 bases from J, with 12 bases in between. Germline CDR1 is KGHSH and CDR2 is LQKENI. For the CDR3, the DNA is TGTGCCAGCTCACCCGCACAGGATTCCGAGCAGTACTTC. Protein: CASSPAQDSEQYF.

The CDR3 DNA is TGTGCCAGCACCTCAGGGGATTACTACACCTTC. Its translation: CASTSGDYYTF. The V call is TRBV6-5, the J call TRBJ1-2, with D maybe TRBD1 (6 bases). The V end was cut by 7 bases, the J end by 10 bases, with 13 bases between. Germline V gene sequence: CDR1 MNHEY, CDR2 SVGAGI. This CDR3 has 11 amino acids.

The J gene is TRBJ2-5, the V gene TRBV27, with D perhaps matching TRBD1 (6 bases). The DNA end lines up better with TRBJ2-7; the J call may be wrong. Per the germline V gene, CDR1 is MNHEY and CDR2 is SMNVEV (reference sequence). The CDR3 has 17 amino acids. The CDR3 nucleotides are TGTGCCAGCAGTTTATTAGGGGAACAGGGTCCCTCCTACGAGCAGTACTTC. This encodes CASSLLGEQGPSYEQYF.

The rearrangement links TRBV6-1 to TRBJ1-5, with a tentative D call TRBD1 (6 bases). This CDR3 has 14 amino acids. The germline V gene has CDR1 MNHNS and CDR2 SASEGT. Trimming stripped 7 bases from V and 5 bases from J, with 15 bases between. The DNA of the CDR3 is TGTGCCAGCATCGCGGCAGGGGCCCATCAGCCCCAGCATTTT. This sequence encodes CASIAAGAHQPQHF.

This clone was counted once. The chain couples TRBV27 to TRBJ2-1; 8 positions agree with TRBD2. The germline gives CDR1 MNHEY, CDR2 SMNVEV (reference sequence). This CDR3 spans 14 amino acids. Unmatched junction bases numbered 8, after V lost 5 bases and J lost 8 bases. The CDR3: CASSLLGGGDEQFF. Written as DNA, the CDR3 is TGTGCCAGCAGTCTCCTCGGGGGGGGCGATGAGCAGTTCTTC.

This chain uses TRBV6-6 with TRBJ2-1; D not certain. This CDR3 region has 16 residues. V lost 2 bases, J lost 4 bases, and 15 bases lay in between. The germline CDR1 and CDR2 sequences are MNHNY and SVGAGI (reference sequence). The CDR3: CASSYLTPIPYNEQFF. DNA for the CDR3: TGTGCCAGCAGTTACCTTACACCGATCCCTTACAATGAGCAGTTCTTC.

The J gene is TRBJ2-7, the V gene TRBV5-4, with 8 bases aligning to TRBD2. Losses at the gene ends were 3 bases for V and 3 bases for J; bases not matched to a gene: 11. This CDR3 has 16 residues. Germline-derived CDR1 and CDR2 are SGHNT and YYREEE (reference sequence). The DNA of the CDR3 is TGTGCCAGCAGCTCCCAACAGCGGGAGTCTCTCTACGAGCAGTACTTC. It codes for CASSSQQRESLYEQYF.

The CDR3 DNA reads TGTGCCAGCAGTGCTGAACCGAGACAGGCTCTTAACTATGGCTACACCTTC. Protein product: CASSAEPRQALNYGYTF. The V call is TRBV6-1, the J call TRBJ1-2; D is perhaps TRBD1 (6 bases). Looked up from germline, CDR1 is MNHNS and CDR2 is SASEGT. V lost 4 bases to trimming and J lost 1 base, with 19 bases between them. The CDR3 spans 17 residues.

The rearrangement links TRBV29-1 to TRBJ2-7; 7 bases match TRBD1. There are 15 residues in the CDR3. Germline V gene sequence: CDR1 SQVTM, CDR2 ANQGSEA. The J segment lost 3 bases and the V segment lost 1 base, leaving 9 bases of the junction unmatched. The CDR3 loop reads CSVEGVGDRYYEQYF. DNA for the CDR3: TGCAGCGTTGAAGGGGTTGGGGACAGATACTACGAGCAGTACTTC.